Many counts were recorded for the clone carrying this TCR beta chain. In TCRdb, the 5' RACE reads were re-called with MiXCR into one record per CDR3 protein. The sample carries about 720,000 distinct CDR3 sequences, 18% recorded once. These data come from a study of identical twins. Trimming removed 1 base from V and 6 bases from J; junction bases left unmatched: 1. Germline CDR1 reads SGHVS; CDR2 reads FNYEAQ. This CDR3 is built from 13 residues. These data were likewise used in another study, on T cells expressing NK-cell markers. This second study says: T cells sorted in several experiments were restricted to alpha-beta TCR T cells by an anti-gamma-delta TCR antibody.

The chain couples TRBV7-6 to TRBJ2-3; TRBD2 matches at 7 bases. Sequencing was done on a sample of PBMCs. The sequence came from a woman under 30 in good health. CDR3 region: CASSLVRGDTQYF. In DNA form, the CDR3 reads TGTGCCAGCAGCTTAGTGCGGGGGGATACGCAGTATTTT. The full variable domain, rest sourced from reference TRBV7-6 and TRBJ2-3, is GAGVSQSPRYKVTKRGQDVALRCDPISGHVSLYWYRQALGQGPEFLTYFNYEAQQDKSGLPNDRFSAERPEGSISTLTIQRTEQRDSAMYRCASSLVRGDTQYFGPGTRLTVL.